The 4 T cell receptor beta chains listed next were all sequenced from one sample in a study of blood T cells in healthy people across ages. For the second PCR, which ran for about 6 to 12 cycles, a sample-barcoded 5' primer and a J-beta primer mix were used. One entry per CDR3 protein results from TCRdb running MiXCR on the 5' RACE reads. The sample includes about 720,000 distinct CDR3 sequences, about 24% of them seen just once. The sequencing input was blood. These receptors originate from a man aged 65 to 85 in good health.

CDR3 DNA sequence: TGTGCCAGCAGCCAAGATGCGGGATTCGAAGAAAAACTGTTTTTT. It specifies CASSQDAGFEEKLFF. The chain combines TRBV14 with TRBJ1-4; D ambiguous. The V end lost 0 bases, the J end lost 8 bases, and 13 bases lay between the germline ends. CDR1 SGHDN and CDR2 FVKESK come from the germline V gene. The CDR3 has 15 amino acids.

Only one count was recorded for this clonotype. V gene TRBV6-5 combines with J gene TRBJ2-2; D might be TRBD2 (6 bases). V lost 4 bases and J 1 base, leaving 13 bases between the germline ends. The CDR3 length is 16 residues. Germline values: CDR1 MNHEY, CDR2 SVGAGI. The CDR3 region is CASSSTGTLNTGELFF. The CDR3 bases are TGTGCCAGCAGTTCCACCGGGACTCTGAACACCGGGGAGCTGTTTTTT.

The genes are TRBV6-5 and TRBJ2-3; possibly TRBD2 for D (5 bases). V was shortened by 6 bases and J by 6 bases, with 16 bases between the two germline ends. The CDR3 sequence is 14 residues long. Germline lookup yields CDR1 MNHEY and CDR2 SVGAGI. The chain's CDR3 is CASRLGLSSDTQYF. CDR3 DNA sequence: TGTGCCAGCAGACTCGGACTGTCCTCCGATACGCAGTATTTT.

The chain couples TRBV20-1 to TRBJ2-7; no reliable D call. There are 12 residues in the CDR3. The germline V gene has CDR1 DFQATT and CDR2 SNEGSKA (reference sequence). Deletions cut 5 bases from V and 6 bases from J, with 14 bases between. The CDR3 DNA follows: TGCAGTGCTCGACGTCCTGGTCTCGAGCAGTACTTC. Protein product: CSARRPGLEQYF.